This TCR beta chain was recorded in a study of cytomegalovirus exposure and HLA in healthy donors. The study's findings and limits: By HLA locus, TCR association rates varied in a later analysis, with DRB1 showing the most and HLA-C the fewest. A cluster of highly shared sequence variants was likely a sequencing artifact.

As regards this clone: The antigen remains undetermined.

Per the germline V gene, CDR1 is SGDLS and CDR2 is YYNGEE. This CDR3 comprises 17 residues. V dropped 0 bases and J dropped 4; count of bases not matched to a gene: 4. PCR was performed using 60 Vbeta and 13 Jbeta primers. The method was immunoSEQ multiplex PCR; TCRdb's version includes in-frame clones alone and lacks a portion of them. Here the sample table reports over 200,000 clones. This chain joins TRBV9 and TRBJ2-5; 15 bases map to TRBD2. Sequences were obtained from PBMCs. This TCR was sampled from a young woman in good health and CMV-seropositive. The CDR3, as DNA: TGTGCCAGCAGCGTAGGCGGACTAGCGGGAGGGGGAGAGACCCAGTACTTC. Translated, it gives CASSVGGLAGGGETQYF.